These 8 T cell receptor beta chains originate from one sample sequenced in a study of regulatory T cells in long-lasting Graves disease. Time point here: newly diagnosed GD, antithyroid drugs for less than 3 months. There was RNA extracted from PBMCs, and the TCR library was made from it. iRepertoire HTBI primers and Arm-PCR of CDR3 regions built TCR beta libraries. Via MiXCR, TCRdb re-called the multiplex PCR reads, giving one row per CDR3 protein. The sample yields 400,000 to 650,000 distinct CDR3 sequences, 16% seen once. The same sample was also used in a study of T cells in Graves' hyperthyroidism and ophthalmopathy.

The source was peripheral blood mononuclear cells (PBMCs), collected at new diagnosis, from a patient treated with antithyroid drugs. The receptors come from a woman in her forties or fifties with Graves disease.

Concerning this clonotype itself: A clone one base away is much larger, so this may be a read error. The rearrangement links TRBV20-1 to TRBJ2-5; 11 bases are a match to TRBD2. The CDR3 length is 14 residues. V was clipped by 5 bases and J by 3 bases; unmatched bases: 5. The germline V gene has CDR1 DFQATT and CDR2 SNEGSKA (reference sequence). The CDR3: CSAARLAGKETQYF. The CDR3 DNA sequence: TGCAGTGCTGCACGACTAGCGGGGAAAGAGACCCAGTACTTC.

This clonotype has just a few counts. The CDR3 sequence is CASSPQGQNTGELFF. The CDR3 DNA sequence: TGTGCCAGCAGCCCTCAGGGACAGAACACCGGGGAGCTGTTTTTT. The chain has TRBV7-3 and TRBJ2-2; TRBD1 is a possible D gene (6 bases). CDR1 SGHTA and CDR2 FQGTGA come from the germline V gene. This CDR3 is built from 15 residues. Trimming removed 5 bases from V and 1 base from J, with 11 bases in between.

This clonotype was seen repeatedly, ten times or more. One end of the junction fails to match germline, which may point to a read error. V and J are TRBV5-1 and TRBJ1-1; D may be TRBD1 (6 bases). From germline, CDR1 is SGHRS and CDR2 YFSETQ. This CDR3 region has 14 residues. Written as DNA, the CDR3 is TGTGCCAGCTCACCCCCGGGACAGAACACTGAAGCTTTCTTT. Its translation is CASSPPGQNTEAFF.

The chain uses TRBV2 and TRBJ2-7; D is possibly TRBD1 (6 bases). Germline values: CDR1 SNHLY, CDR2 FYNNEI. The CDR3 loop spans 12 amino acids. The germline V and J ends were trimmed by 4 bases and 6 bases, with 10 bases remaining between them. The CDR3 nucleotides read TGTGCCAGCAGTGTACAGGGTTTCGAGCAGTACTTC. This gives the protein CASSVQGFEQYF.

As for this clonotype: The CDR3 does not close with the conserved phenylalanine or tryptophan, likely indicating a read error. The V and J genes are TRBV9 and TRBJ1-1; D gene uncertain. V gave up 4 bases and J gave up 1 base, with 14 bases separating them. The CDR3 is 15 amino acids. CDR1 SGDLS and CDR2 YYNGEE come from the germline V gene. The CDR3 sequence: CASSPPTFSNTEAFS. As DNA, the CDR3 is TGTGCCAGCAGCCCGCCCACCTTCTCGAACACTGAAGCTTTCTCT.

This clonotype was recorded many times. The genes are TRBV6-1 and TRBJ1-5, with 8 bases aligning to TRBD1. This CDR3 contains 15 residues. V gave up 8 bases and J gave up 5 bases; unmatched junction bases: 11. Per the germline V gene, CDR1 is MNHNS and CDR2 is SASEGT. CDR3 DNA: TGTGCCAGCGGTGGGACAGGATCATGGGATCAGCCCCAGCATTTT. Translated: CASGGTGSWDQPQHF.

V usage is TRBV28 and J usage is TRBJ2-2, with D perhaps given as TRBD1 or TRBD2 (6 bases each). Trimming took off 2 bases at V and 7 bases at J, with 11 bases between the two ends. Germline assignment: CDR1 MDHEN and CDR2 SYDVKM. The CDR3 loop spans 14 amino acids. Here the CDR3 reads CASSLEGGSGELFF. Here the CDR3 DNA reads TGTGCCAGCAGTTTAGAGGGGGGAAGCGGGGAGCTGTTTTTT.

This clonotype was seen many times. This chain joins TRBV12-3 or TRBV12-4 and TRBJ1-4, with no clear D. Trimming removed 6 bases from V and 6 bases from J, with 8 bases in between. This CDR3 is 12 amino acids long. In DNA form, the CDR3 reads TGTGCCAGCAGGGACGTTTATGAAAAACTGTTTTTT. Protein product: CASRDVYEKLFF.